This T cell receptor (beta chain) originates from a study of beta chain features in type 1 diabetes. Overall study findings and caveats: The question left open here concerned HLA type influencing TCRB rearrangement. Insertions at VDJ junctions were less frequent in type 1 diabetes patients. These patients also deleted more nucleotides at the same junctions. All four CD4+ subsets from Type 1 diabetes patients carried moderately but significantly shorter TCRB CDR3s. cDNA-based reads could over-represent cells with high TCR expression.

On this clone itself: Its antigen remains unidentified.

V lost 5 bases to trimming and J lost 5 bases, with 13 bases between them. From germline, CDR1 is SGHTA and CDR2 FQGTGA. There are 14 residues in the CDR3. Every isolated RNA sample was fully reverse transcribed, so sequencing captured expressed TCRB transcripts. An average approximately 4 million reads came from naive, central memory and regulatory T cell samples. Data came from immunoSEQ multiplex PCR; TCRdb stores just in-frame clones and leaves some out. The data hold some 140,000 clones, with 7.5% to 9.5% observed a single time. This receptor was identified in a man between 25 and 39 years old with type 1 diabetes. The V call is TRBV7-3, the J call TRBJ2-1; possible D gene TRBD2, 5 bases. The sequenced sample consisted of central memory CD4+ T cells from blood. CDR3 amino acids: CASSLEGLDNEQFF. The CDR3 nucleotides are TGTGCCAGCAGCCTCGAGGGTCTCGACAATGAGCAGTTCTTC.